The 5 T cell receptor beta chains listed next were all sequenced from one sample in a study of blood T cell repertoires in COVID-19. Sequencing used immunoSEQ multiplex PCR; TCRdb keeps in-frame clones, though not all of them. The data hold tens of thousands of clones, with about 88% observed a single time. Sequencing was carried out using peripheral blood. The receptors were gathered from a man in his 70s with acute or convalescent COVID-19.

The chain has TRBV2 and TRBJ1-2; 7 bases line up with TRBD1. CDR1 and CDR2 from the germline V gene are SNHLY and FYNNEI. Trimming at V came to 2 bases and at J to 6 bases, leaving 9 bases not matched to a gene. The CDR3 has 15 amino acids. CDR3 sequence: CASSELGDREDGYTF. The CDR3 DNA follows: TGTGCCAGCAGTGAACTAGGTGACAGGGAGGATGGCTACACCTTC.

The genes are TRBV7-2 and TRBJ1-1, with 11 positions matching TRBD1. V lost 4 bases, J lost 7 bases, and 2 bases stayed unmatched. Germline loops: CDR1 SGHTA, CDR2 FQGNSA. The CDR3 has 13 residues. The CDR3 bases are TGTGCCAGCAGCTGGGGACAGGGGGATGAAGCTTTCTTT. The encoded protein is CASSWGQGDEAFF.

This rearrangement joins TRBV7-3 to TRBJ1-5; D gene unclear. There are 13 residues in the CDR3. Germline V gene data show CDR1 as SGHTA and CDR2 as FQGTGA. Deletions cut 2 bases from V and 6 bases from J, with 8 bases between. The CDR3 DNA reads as TGTGCCAGCAGCTTAGATAGAAGTCAGCCCCAGCATTTT. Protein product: CASSLDRSQPQHF.

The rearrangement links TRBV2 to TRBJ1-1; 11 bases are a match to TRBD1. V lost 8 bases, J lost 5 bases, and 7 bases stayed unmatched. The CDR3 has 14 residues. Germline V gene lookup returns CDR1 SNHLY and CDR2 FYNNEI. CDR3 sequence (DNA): TGTGCCAGCCGGGCCGGGACAGGGGGGACTGAAGCTTTCTTT. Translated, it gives CASRAGTGGTEAFF.

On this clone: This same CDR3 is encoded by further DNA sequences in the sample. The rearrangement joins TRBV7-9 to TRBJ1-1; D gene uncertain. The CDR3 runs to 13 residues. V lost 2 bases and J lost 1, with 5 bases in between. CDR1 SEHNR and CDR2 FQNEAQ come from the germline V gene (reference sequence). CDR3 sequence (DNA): TGTGCCAGCAGCTTATCAGGGAACACTGAAGCTTTCTTT. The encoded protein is CASSLSGNTEAFF.